This TCR beta chain was captured by sequencing in a study of human thymus T cells. Broader study findings: Usage of V and J genes appeared biased in thymic and blood repertoires.

CDR1 is MDHEN, CDR2 SYDVKM, per germline. The length of the CDR3 is 17 residues. V lost 3 bases, J lost 3 bases, and 21 bases lay in between. Regarding this clone: Its antigen is unknown.

Profiling relied on immunoSEQ multiplex PCR, and the TCRdb table lists in-frame clones only, not all of them. The table has 100,000 to 150,000 clones, around 94% seen once. Thymus pieces cut out during corrective heart surgery were the tissue that was used. V and J are TRBV28 and TRBJ2-7; D is undetermined. The material sequenced was thymus tissue. The clonotype originates from a boy under two years old with a congenital heart defect but otherwise immunologically healthy. CDR3 in DNA: TGTGCCAGCAGTTTTCGTGACACTAAAAACCCAAACTACGAGCAGTACTTC. Its translation: CASSFRDTKNPNYEQYF. The full variable domain, completed using reference TRBV28 and TRBJ2-7, is DVKVTQSSRYLVKRTGEKVFLECVQDMDHENMFWYRQDPGLGLRLIYFSYDVKMKEKGDIPEGYSVSREKKERFSLILESASTNQTSMYLCASSFRDTKNPNYEQYFGPGTRLTVT.